A selection of T cell receptor beta chains follows, all from one sample in a study of blood T cell repertoires in COVID-19. The method was immunoSEQ multiplex PCR; TCRdb's version includes in-frame clones alone and lacks a portion of them. The table shows about 27,000 clones, with approximately 66% occurring only once. Sequenced material: peripheral blood. Receptor source: a man in his sixties with active or convalescent COVID-19. Each CDR3 is given with its conserved first and last residue.

len	v_gene	CDR3aa
14	TRBV12-1	CASTTDRVGSPLHF
15	TRBV9	CASSIGTANTGELFF
14	TRBV7-9	CASSRGQVNYGYTF
15	TRBV6-5	CASSYSNQGESPLHF
13	TRBV27	CASSWAINQPQHF
13	TRBV28	CASSPSGSHEQFF
14	TRBV12-5	CASGLVGGPNEQFF
17	TRBV3-1/TRBV3-2	CASSQPVPGKANEKLFF
16	TRBV7-6	CASSLEGTVSGNTIYF
13	TRBV19	CASVRTAGNTIYF
16	TRBV6-2/TRBV6-3	CASSPRGGFSNQPQHF
13	TRBV6-5	CASSPQGLETQYF
17	TRBV7-8	CASSPLATAPYNSPLHF
13	TRBV6-2/TRBV6-3	CASSNRDRSGYTF
14	TRBV28	CARHQGPYYYGYTF
15	TRBV6-1	CASSEVPGQMYEQYF
12	TRBV19	CASSAREHGYTF
14	TRBV10-3	CAISVDRSRLDYTF
16	TRBV19	CASSPWTSGLNNEQFF
16	TRBV5-1	CASSSGTSGSIDTQYF
14	TRBV19	CASRGLAGDYEQYF
15	TRBV6-5	CASSYSNQGNTEAFF
15	TRBV6-6	CASSGLQGAGNTIYF
15	TRBV7-2	CASSFSSGGAGEQYF
13	TRBV10-3	CAIRSGTNVGYTF
14	TRBV24-1	CATSDSLAVPTQYF
15	TRBV2	CASSDAGGGFYEQFF
14	TRBV18	CASSPPTIADTQYF
13	TRBV4-1	CASRRLESEKLFF
17	TRBV6-1	CASSEMVAGGLGETQYF
15	TRBV5-5	CASSLGWGELYGYTF
16	TRBV30	CAWSVTGGGEHAEQFF
16	TRBV9	CASSVALGGGEYEQYF
18	TRBV9	CASSDGGLAGEWAYEQYF
15	TRBV5-1	CASSTLAGGLETQYF
13	TRBV18	CASSLQGAHGYTF
16	TRBV9	CASSVEASGSYETQYF
14	TRBV19	CASHRDRGGTEAFF
16	TRBV19	CASRTVAAGGVDEQYF
16	TRBV7-9	CASSPPGGGSGNEQFF
15	TRBV6-5	CATRTAAGANQPQHF
15	TRBV27	CASSPLGRSGNTIYF
14	TRBV6-4	CASSGDSSYNEQFF
15	TRBV6-5	CASSYEGARTDTQYF
15	TRBV5-1	CASRTGLPPSTEAFF
16	TRBV19	CASSIISGFGTGELFF
15	TRBV5-1	CASSSRGLGVHEQFF
16	TRBV5-8	CASSQGGSLHQETQYF
15	TRBV21-1	CASSKTSGSPAEQFF
17	TRBV19	CASRQGDRGVAWEKLFF
12	TRBV3-1/TRBV3-2	CASSQVRGTLHF
14	TRBV3-1/TRBV3-2	CASRTTSGGKTQYF
13	TRBV10-1	CASSPDSQLGAFF
14	TRBV6-4	CASSRTGSTGELFF
16	TRBV6-4	CASSDSPSGGADTQYF
18	TRBV18	CASSPVPAGEVADNEQFF
16	TRBV11-2	CASSPQGQMGNSPLHF
14	TRBV3-1/TRBV3-2	CASSQDGGNQPQHF
17	TRBV3-1/TRBV3-2	CASSQAGAGQGLGTQYF